The next 14 T cell receptor beta chains were all read from a single sample in a study of PD-L1 blockade in urothelial cancer. Here immunoSEQ multiplex PCR was the method, and the copy in TCRdb shows in-frame clones only, minus some. Of tens of thousands of clones listed, around 87% are singletons. Time point specified: pretreatment peripheral blood. Sequenced material: PBMCs, taken around atezolizumab (anti-PD-L1) treatment. The receptors shown here come from a man in his 60s with urothelial cancer.

V gene TRBV19 combines with J gene TRBJ2-2, with TRBD2 matching 10 bases. The J segment lost 9 bases and the V segment lost 6 bases, leaving 7 bases of the junction unmatched. CDR1 and CDR2 from the germline V gene are LNHDA and SQIVND (reference sequence). The CDR3 extends over 14 amino acids. The CDR3: CASRASGGPRELFF. The CDR3 region has the DNA TGTGCCAGTAGGGCTAGCGGGGGCCCGCGGGAGCTGTTTTTT.

V is TRBV14 and J is TRBJ1-1; TRBD1 might be the D (6 bases). CDR1 is SGHDN and CDR2 is FVKESK in the germline V gene. V gave up 4 bases and J gave up 2 bases, with 14 bases separating them. This CDR3 comprises 15 residues. The CDR3 DNA follows: TGTGCCAGCAGCCGCCGGGGGGCGGCCAACACTGAAGCTTTCTTT. Translating it yields CASSRRGAANTEAFF.

This clone was detected once. CDR3 protein: CASSMTGGKEAFF. DNA for the CDR3: TGTGCCAGCAGCATGACAGGGGGCAAGGAAGCTTTCTTT. The chain links TRBV6-5 to TRBJ1-1; 10 nucleotides line up with TRBD1. The germline CDR1 and CDR2 sequences are MNHEY and SVGAGI. The CDR3 is 13 amino acids. V was clipped by 6 bases and J by 8 bases; unmatched bases: 6.

The chain has TRBV19 and TRBJ1-2; 8 bases are shared with TRBD1. The germline V gene encodes CDR1 LNHDA and CDR2 SQIVND (reference sequence). The CDR3 has 16 amino acids. Losses at the gene ends were 5 bases for V and 1 base for J; bases not matched to a gene: 9. The CDR3 here is CASSETGARLNYGYTF. The CDR3 nucleotides read TGTGCCAGTAGTGAGACAGGGGCCCGCCTTAACTATGGCTACACCTTC. The full variable domain, with the rest looked up from reference TRBV19 and TRBJ1-2, is DGGITQSPKYLFRKEGQNVTLSCEQNLNHDAMYWYRQDPGQGLRLIYYSQIVNDFQKGDIAEGYSVSREKKESFPLTVTSAQKNPTAFYLCASSETGARLNYGYTFGSGTRLTVV.

V is TRBV5-1 and J is TRBJ1-2, with 7 bases identical to TRBD1. The CDR3 spans 13 residues. With 5 bases clipped from V and 5 bases from J, the junction kept 6 bases outside the gene matches. Germline V gene lookup returns CDR1 SGHRS and CDR2 YFSETQ. Here the CDR3 reads CASRSDRNYGYTF. The CDR3 DNA is TGCGCCAGCAGATCGGACAGGAATTATGGCTACACCTTC.

This clone was counted a single time. The rearrangement joins TRBV9 to TRBJ2-1; maybe TRBD2 (6 bases). V lost 1 base and J 9 bases, leaving 14 bases between the germline ends. From germline, CDR1 is SGDLS and CDR2 YYNGEE. The CDR3 runs 14 residues. The CDR3 nucleotides are TGTGCCAGCAGCGTATCGGGAGTGGTGGGTGAGCAGTTCTTC. Translated: CASSVSGVVGEQFF.

J is TRBJ2-5 and V is TRBV7-2; 9 nucleotides line up with TRBD2. This CDR3 spans 15 amino acids. CDR1 and CDR2 from the germline V gene are SGHTA and FQGNSA. Unmatched junction bases numbered 11, after V lost 5 bases and J lost 7 bases. The CDR3 loop reads CASSQAGGAHSTQYF. CDR3 DNA: TGTGCCAGCAGCCAAGCGGGGGGTGCCCATTCGACCCAGTACTTC.

The chain employs TRBV6-4 and TRBJ1-4; a weak D match, TRBD1 (5 bases). CDR3 size: 13 residues. CDR1 and CDR2 (germline): MRHNA, SNTAGT. The V end lost 8 bases, the J end lost 7 bases, and 14 bases lay between the germline ends. The CDR3 here is CASGRGWSEKLFF. In nucleotides, the CDR3 is TGTGCCAGCGGGAGGGGATGGAGTGAAAAACTGTTTTTT.

The CDR3 spells CASSVSGANYEQYF. The CDR3, as DNA: TGTGCCAGCAGCGTAAGCGGGGCAAACTACGAGCAGTACTTC. The chain couples TRBV11-3 to TRBJ2-7; TRBD2 agrees at 7 bases. CDR1 and CDR2 from the germline V gene are SGHNT and YENEEA. The CDR3 is 14 amino acids. Trimming removed 5 bases from V and 3 bases from J; junction bases left unmatched: 7.

This chain joins TRBV5-6 and TRBJ2-3, with a weak D call TRBD2 (7 bases). The CDR3 has 16 residues. Looked up from germline, CDR1 is SGHDT and CDR2 is YYEEEE. With 4 bases removed from V and 1 base from J, the gap between germline ends came to 16 bases. This chain's CDR3 is CASSLGRRGRTDTQYF. CDR3 nucleotides: TGTGCCAGCAGCCTGGGGAGGCGGGGGCGCACAGATACGCAGTATTTT.

The genes are TRBV4-2 and TRBJ2-7, with 9 positions matching TRBD2. The CDR3 length is 14 residues. The J segment lost 4 bases and the V segment lost 1 base, leaving 2 bases of the junction unmatched. The germline V gene has CDR1 LGHNA and CDR2 YNFKEQ. CDR3 in amino acids: CASSQASGAYEQYF. CDR3 DNA sequence: TGTGCCAGCAGCCAAGCTAGCGGGGCTTACGAGCAGTACTTC.

CDR3 amino acids: CASSRDRDKNTEAFF. The CDR3, as DNA: TGTGCCAGCAGCCGGGACAGGGACAAGAACACTGAAGCTTTCTTT. This rearrangement joins TRBV5-4 to TRBJ1-1; 9 bases agree with TRBD1. The CDR3 is 15 residues long. V shed 4 bases and J 1 base; nucleotides not matched to a gene: 5. Germline CDR1 SGHNT, CDR2 YYREEE (reference sequence).

The chain links TRBV29-1 to TRBJ2-1; D call uncertain. Trimming took off 4 bases at V and 5 bases at J, with 9 bases between the two ends. The length of the CDR3 is 12 residues. Per the germline V gene, CDR1 is SQVTM and CDR2 is ANQGSEA. CDR3 amino acids: CSVVLGNNEQFF. In nucleotides, the CDR3 is TGCAGCGTTGTCCTAGGAAACAATGAGCAGTTCTTC.

V and J are TRBV6-1 and TRBJ2-7; 9 nucleotides align to TRBD1. V lost 2 bases to trimming and J lost 7 bases; unmatched junction nucleotides: 9. Germline loops: CDR1 MNHNS, CDR2 SASEGT. The CDR3 extends over 15 amino acids. The DNA of the CDR3 is TGTGCCAGCAGTGAACCGGGACAGGGTCTACGAGAGCAGTACTTC. Amino acids: CASSEPGQGLREQYF.